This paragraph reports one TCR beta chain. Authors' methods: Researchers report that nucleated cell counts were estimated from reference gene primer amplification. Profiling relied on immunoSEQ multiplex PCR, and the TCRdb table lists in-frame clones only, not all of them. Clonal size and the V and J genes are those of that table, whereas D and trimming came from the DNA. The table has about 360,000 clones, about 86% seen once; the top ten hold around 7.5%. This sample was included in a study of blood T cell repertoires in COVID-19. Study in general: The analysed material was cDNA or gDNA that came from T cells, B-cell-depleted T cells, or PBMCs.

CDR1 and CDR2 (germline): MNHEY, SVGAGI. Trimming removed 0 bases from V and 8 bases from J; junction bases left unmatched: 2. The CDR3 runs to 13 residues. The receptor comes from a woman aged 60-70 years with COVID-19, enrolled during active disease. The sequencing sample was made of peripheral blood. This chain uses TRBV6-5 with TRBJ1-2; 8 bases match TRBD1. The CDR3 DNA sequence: TGTGCCAGCAGTTACTCGACAGGGGAAGGCTACACCTTC. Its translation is CASSYSTGEGYTF.